These T cell receptor beta chains were read from a single sample in a study of cytomegalovirus exposure and HLA in healthy donors. Here immunoSEQ multiplex PCR was the method, and the copy in TCRdb shows in-frame clones only, minus some. The sample carries roughly 110,000 clones, roughly 66% recorded once. The source material was PBMCs. The receptor set was obtained from a woman aged 30 to 39 in good health and CMV-seronegative. Each CDR3 is given with its conserved first and last residue. D genes are given only for firm matches. The size of a clone is reported for some rows only, either as once, few or many, or as a class for expanded clones.

CASSLTPLWREGVDEQFF TGCGCCAGCAGCCTTACGCCCCTCTGGCGGGAGGGTGTAGATGAGCAGTTCTTC TRBD2 TRBV5-1 few TRBJ2-1
CASSRRSLTGELFF TGCGCCAGCAGCCGGCGGAGCCTCACCGGGGAGCTGTTTTTT - TRBV4-1 - TRBJ2-2
CATSRERLAGVRETQYF TGTGCCACCAGCAGAGAACGCTTGGCGGGAGTTCGGGAGACCCAGTACTTC TRBD2 TRBV15 - TRBJ2-5
CASSVSGGLDTQYF TGTGCCAGCAGCGTATCAGGGGGCCTAGATACGCAGTATTTT TRBD1 TRBV9 - TRBJ2-3
CASSLARGSGSTGELFF TGTGCCAGCAGCTTGGCCCGAGGTAGCGGGAGCACCGGGGAGCTGTTTTTT TRBD2 TRBV5-6 once TRBJ2-2
CASSLAQGIGQFF TGTGCCAGCAGTTTGGCCCAGGGTATAGGGCAGTTCTTC - TRBV28 - TRBJ2-1
CASRMGLENTEAFF TGTGCCAGCAGAATGGGACTGGAGAACACTGAAGCTTTCTTT - TRBV5-4 few TRBJ1-1
CASSLWAPREGRADTQYF TGTGCCAGCAGCTTATGGGCCCCCCGGGAGGGAAGGGCAGATACGCAGTATTTT TRBD2 TRBV7-4 - TRBJ2-3
CSVMKGYEQYF TGCAGCGTTATGAAGGGGTACGAGCAGTACTTC - TRBV29-1 - TRBJ2-7
CAWRLRGGVGELFF TGTGCCTGGAGGCTTAGAGGGGGGGTCGGGGAGCTGTTTTTT - TRBV30 - TRBJ2-2
CASSQELGNTGELFF TGTGCCAGCAGCCAAGAACTGGGCAACACCGGGGAGCTGTTTTTT - TRBV14 few TRBJ2-2